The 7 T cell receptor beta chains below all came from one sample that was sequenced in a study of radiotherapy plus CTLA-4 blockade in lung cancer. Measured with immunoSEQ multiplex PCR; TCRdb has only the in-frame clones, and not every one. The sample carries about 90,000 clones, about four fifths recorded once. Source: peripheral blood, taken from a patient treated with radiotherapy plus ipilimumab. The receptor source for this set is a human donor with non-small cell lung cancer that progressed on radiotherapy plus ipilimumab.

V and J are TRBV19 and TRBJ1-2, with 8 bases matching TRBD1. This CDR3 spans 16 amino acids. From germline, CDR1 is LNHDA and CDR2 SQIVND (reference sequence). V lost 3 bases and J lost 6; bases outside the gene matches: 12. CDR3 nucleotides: TGTGCCAGTAGTATCATCCCTACAGGGGGTAAGGATGGCTACACCTTC. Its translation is CASSIIPTGGKDGYTF.

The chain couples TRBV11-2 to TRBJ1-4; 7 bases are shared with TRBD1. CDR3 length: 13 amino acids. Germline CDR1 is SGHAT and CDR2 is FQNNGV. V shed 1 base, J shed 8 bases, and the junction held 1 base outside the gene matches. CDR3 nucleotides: TGTGCCAGCAGCTTAGGGACAGGCGAAAAACTGTTTTTT. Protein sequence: CASSLGTGEKLFF.

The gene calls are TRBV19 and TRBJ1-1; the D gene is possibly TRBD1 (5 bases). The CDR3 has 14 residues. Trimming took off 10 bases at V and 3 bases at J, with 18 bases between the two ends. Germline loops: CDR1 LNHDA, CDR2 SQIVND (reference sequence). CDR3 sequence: CATTRTRGDTEAFF. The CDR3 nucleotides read TGTGCCACCACGCGCACGCGGGGGGACACTGAAGCTTTCTTT.

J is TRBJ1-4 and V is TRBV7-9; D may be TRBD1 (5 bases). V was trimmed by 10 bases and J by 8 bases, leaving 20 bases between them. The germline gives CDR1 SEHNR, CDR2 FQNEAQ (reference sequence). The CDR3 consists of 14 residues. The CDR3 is CATDLGAVGEKLFF. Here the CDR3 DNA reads TGTGCCACTGACTTAGGGGCAGTCGGAGAAAAACTGTTTTTT.

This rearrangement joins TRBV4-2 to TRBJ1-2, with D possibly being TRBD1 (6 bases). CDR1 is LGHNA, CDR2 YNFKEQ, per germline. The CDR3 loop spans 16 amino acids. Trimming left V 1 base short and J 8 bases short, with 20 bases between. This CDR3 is CASSQALYGGDGGYTF. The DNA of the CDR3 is TGTGCCAGCAGCCAAGCACTTTACGGGGGCGATGGAGGCTACACCTTC.

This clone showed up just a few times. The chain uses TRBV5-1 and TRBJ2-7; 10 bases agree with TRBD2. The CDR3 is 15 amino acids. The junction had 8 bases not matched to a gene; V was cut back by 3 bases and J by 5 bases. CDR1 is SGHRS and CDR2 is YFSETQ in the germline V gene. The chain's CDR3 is CASSSNSGGFDEQYF. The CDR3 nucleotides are TGCGCCAGCAGCTCCAATAGCGGGGGGTTTGACGAGCAGTACTTC.

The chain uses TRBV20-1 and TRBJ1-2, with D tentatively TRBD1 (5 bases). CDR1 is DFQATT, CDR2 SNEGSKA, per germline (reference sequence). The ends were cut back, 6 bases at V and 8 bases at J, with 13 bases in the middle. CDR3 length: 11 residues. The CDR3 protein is CSAHRTGGYTF. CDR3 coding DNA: TGCAGTGCGCACAGGACTGGCGGCTACACCTTC.